This is a list of T cell receptor beta chains from one sample in a study of blood T cell repertoires in COVID-19. Only in-frame clones appear in the TCRdb table, and some are missing; sequencing was by immunoSEQ multiplex PCR. The sample yields about 150,000 clones, more than 80% seen once. Sequencing was performed on peripheral blood. These receptors were obtained from a woman aged 40 to 50 with acute or convalescent COVID-19. CDR3s include the opening cysteine and the closing phenylalanine or tryptophan. Fields, in order: V gene, clone size, D gene, J gene, CDR3 DNA, CDR3 protein. A D gene is named only where the DNA matches it firmly. Only some rows state a clone size, as once, few, many or a class for expanded clones.

TRBV6-5	-	-	TRBJ1-5	TGTGCCAGCAGTTACTCAATCGGTATCGGTCAGCCCCAGCATTTT	CASSYSIGIGQPQHF
TRBV19	-	-	TRBJ1-4	TGTGCCAGTAGTATATCAGGGTTGCCTAATGAAAAACTGTTTTTT	CASSISGLPNEKLFF
TRBV28	once	TRBD1	TRBJ1-4	TGTGCCAGCAGTGACTGGGACAGGATTAATGAAAAACTGTTTTTT	CASSDWDRINEKLFF
TRBV15	-	-	TRBJ1-3	TGTGCCACCAGCAGAGCCCCGGGAGGCTCTGGAAACACCATATATTTT	CATSRAPGGSGNTIYF
TRBV9	few	-	TRBJ2-2	TGTGCCAGCAGCGTCGGGGTATTGGCCGGGGAGCTGTTTTTT	CASSVGVLAGELFF
TRBV10-1	-	-	TRBJ2-7	TGCGCCAGCAGTGAGCTCACAGGGACCGAGCAGTACTTC	CASSELTGTEQYF
TRBV4-1	-	-	TRBJ2-7	TGCGCCAGCAGCCAAGAAGGTCGATCGGGTGACGAGCAGTACTTC	CASSQEGRSGDEQYF
TRBV9	-	TRBD1	TRBJ1-4	TGTGCCAGCAGCGCCGGGACAGATAATGAAAAACTGTTTTTT	CASSAGTDNEKLFF
TRBV3-1/TRBV3-2	-	TRBD1	TRBJ2-2	TGTGCCAGCACCAAAGACAGGGGGCGGCGAACCGGGGAGCTGTTTTTT	CASTKDRGRRTGELFF
TRBV6-5	-	-	TRBJ2-7	TGTGCCAGCCAGAGTCCAGGGGCCCTCCAGCAGTACTTC	CASQSPGALQQYF
TRBV5-5	-	TRBD1	TRBJ1-3	TGTGCCAGCAGCTGGGAGTGGGACAGCTCTGGAAACACCATATATTTT	CASSWEWDSSGNTIYF
TRBV3-1/TRBV3-2	few	-	TRBJ1-2	TGTGCCAGCAGCCAAGTCAAAACAGGGATTGGCTACACCTTC	CASSQVKTGIGYTF
TRBV6-1	once	-	TRBJ1-6	TGTGCCAGCAGTGAACTTGTCAGCGGGCCCTATAATTCACCCCTCCACTTT	CASSELVSGPYNSPLHF
TRBV29-1	-	TRBD1	TRBJ1-2	TGCAGCGTTGAAGATCACAGGGGGTCTAACTATGGCTACACCTTC	CSVEDHRGSNYGYTF
TRBV30	-	-	TRBJ1-1	TGTGCCTGGAGAGTGGGGGGGGTGAACACTGAAGCTTTCTTT	CAWRVGGVNTEAFF
TRBV10-3	-	TRBD1	TRBJ2-1	TGTGCCATCACCCAACGGCTGGGCCGACAGGGATCGTACAATGAGCAGTTCTTC	CAITQRLGRQGSYNEQFF
TRBV27	-	TRBD2	TRBJ2-7	TGTGCCAGCAGTTCCGAGACTAGCCATATATTCTACGAACAGTACTTC	CASSSETSHIFYEQYF
TRBV25-1	-	-	TRBJ1-2	TGTGCCAGCAGTCCCCACAAGAACTATGGCTACACCTTC	CASSPHKNYGYTF
TRBV7-3	-	-	TRBJ2-1	TGTGCCAGCAGCTTAACGGAGAGGAATGAGCAGTTCTTC	CASSLTERNEQFF
TRBV20-1	-	TRBD2	TRBJ2-7	TGCAGTGCTAGTGCCCCACGACTAGCGGGAGCTGGGCCCTCCTACGAGCAGTACTTC	CSASAPRLAGAGPSYEQYF
TRBV29-1	few	-	TRBJ1-5	TGCAGCGTTACCGTACAGGGACATAGCAATCAGCCCCAGCATTTT	CSVTVQGHSNQPQHF
TRBV24-1	-	-	TRBJ2-3	TGTGCCACCAGTGACCACCCCGCGGGTAGCTCGGCCGCTTACACAGATACGCAGTATTTT	CATSDHPAGSSAAYTDTQYF
TRBV7-2	-	-	TRBJ2-3	TGTGCCAGCAGCTTAGGGGGCAGGGCAGATACGCAGTATTTT	CASSLGGRADTQYF
TRBV2	-	-	TRBJ2-5	TGTGCCAGCAGTCCCGGAGATTTCCAAGAGACCCAGTACTTC	CASSPGDFQETQYF
TRBV19	-	-	TRBJ1-3	TGTGCCAGTAGCGGGGGGGGGCCTGGAAACACCATATATTTT	CASSGGGPGNTIYF
TRBV7-6	-	-	TRBJ1-4	TGTGCCAGCAGCTTGAGGGTCGACGAAAAACTGTTTTTT	CASSLRVDEKLFF
TRBV2	-	TRBD1	TRBJ1-2	TGTGCCAGCATGGGGGACAGGGGAGTGAGCGGCTACACCTTC	CASMGDRGVSGYTF
TRBV2	-	-	TRBJ2-5	TGTGCCACCACCATACAGGGTTCGGAGACCCAGTACTTC	CATTIQGSETQYF
TRBV11-3	-	TRBD2	TRBJ2-7	TGTGCCAGCAGGTCCCGGTCGGGAGGATGGGGGGAGCAGTACTTC	CASRSRSGGWGEQYF
TRBV24-1	-	TRBD1	TRBJ2-2	TGTGCCACCAGTGACGCCGGGACAGGGAGAACCGGGGAGCTGTTTTTT	CATSDAGTGRTGELFF
TRBV2	-	TRBD2	TRBJ2-7	TGTGCCAGCAGTGCCAGACTAGCGGGAGGTCTCGAGCAGTACTTC	CASSARLAGGLEQYF
TRBV12-5	-	-	TRBJ2-1	TGTGCTAGTTCCCCCTCGGGGGACAATGAGCAGTTCTTC	CASSPSGDNEQFF
TRBV28	-	-	TRBJ1-6	TGTGCCAGCAGTTCCGGGGTGCCCCTCCACTTT	CASSSGVPLHF
TRBV30	-	TRBD1	TRBJ1-1	TGTGCCTGGAGTCTCGGGACAGGGACGACGAACACTGAAGCTTTCTTT	CAWSLGTGTTNTEAFF
TRBV4-1	-	TRBD2	TRBJ2-1	TGCGCCAGCAGCCAAGAGAGTAGGCTAGCGGGTAGCTACAATGAGCAGTTCTTC	CASSQESRLAGSYNEQFF
TRBV30	-	-	TRBJ1-6	TGTGCCTGGAAGGAGGTCGCCTATAATTCACCCCTCCACTTT	CAWKEVAYNSPLHF
TRBV11-2	-	TRBD2	TRBJ2-3	TGTGCCAGCAGCTCCGGGACTAGCGGGACTATAAGCACAGATACGCAGTATTTT	CASSSGTSGTISTDTQYF
TRBV5-1	-	TRBD2	TRBJ2-3	TGCGCCAGCACTAAGCTAGCGGGTTTGGATACGCAGTATTTT	CASTKLAGLDTQYF
TRBV6-5	-	TRBD1	TRBJ2-1	TGTGCCAGCAATATGGACAGGGGTGAGCAGTTCTTC	CASNMDRGEQFF
TRBV28	-	TRBD1	TRBJ2-3	TGTGCCAGCAGTTTCCCCATTACAGGGGGCACAGATACGCAGTATTTT	CASSFPITGGTDTQYF
TRBV25-1	-	-	TRBJ1-2	TGTGCCAGCAGTGAATTCAGGCAGCCCCATGGCTACACCTTC	CASSEFRQPHGYTF
TRBV5-5	-	-	TRBJ1-1	TGTGCCAGCAGCTTGGAACAGGGTGACACTGAAGCTTTCTTT	CASSLEQGDTEAFF
TRBV11-2	-	-	TRBJ1-2	TGTGCCAGCAGCTTAGAACAGGGTCGTCGGACCTATAACTATGGCTACACCTTC	CASSLEQGRRTYNYGYTF
TRBV4-1	-	TRBD2	TRBJ2-3	TGCGCCAGCAGCCAAGGAGATGGGACTAGCGGCTATACGCAGTATTTT	CASSQGDGTSGYTQYF
TRBV7-3	-	-	TRBJ1-2	TGTGCCAGCAGCTTAACGAGCGGGGGGTTTGGCTACACCTTC	CASSLTSGGFGYTF
TRBV7-3	-	-	TRBJ1-6	TGTGCCAGCAGCTTAACAAGCAGGGATAATTCACCCCTCCACTTT	CASSLTSRDNSPLHF
TRBV28	-	TRBD1	TRBJ1-3	TGTGCCAGCAGTTTACAGGGGGCGCAGGGTGGAAACACCATATATTTT	CASSLQGAQGGNTIYF
TRBV28	-	-	TRBJ1-1	TGTGCCAGCAGGCCGCTGCAGGGGAACACTGAAGCTTTCTTT	CASRPLQGNTEAFF
TRBV30	few	-	TRBJ1-6	TGTGCCTGGAAACTCTGGAAGGCCCGACAGACTAATTCACCCCTCCACTTT	CAWKLWKARQTNSPLHF
TRBV18	-	TRBD1	TRBJ2-7	TGTGCCAGCTCACCATCGACGGGACAGGGGGCATACGAGCAGTACTTC	CASSPSTGQGAYEQYF
TRBV5-8	-	TRBD1	TRBJ1-6	TGTGCCAGCAGCCTGGACCCCCGCTCAGGGGGTAATTCACCCCTCCACTTT	CASSLDPRSGGNSPLHF
TRBV2	-	TRBD2	TRBJ2-3	TGTGCCAGCAGTGAAGGTAGCGGGGGGGGAGATACGCAGTATTTT	CASSEGSGGGDTQYF
TRBV9	-	-	TRBJ1-6	TGTGCCAGCAGCGAGGGGGGGAGTAGCTCCTATAATTCACCCCTCCACTTT	CASSEGGSSSYNSPLHF
TRBV30	-	-	TRBJ2-2	TGTGCCTGCACCTCTTTATCAGGGTTCGGGGAGCTGTTTTTT	CACTSLSGFGELFF
TRBV6-2/TRBV6-3	once	-	TRBJ1-5	TGTGCCAGCAGCTACTATTCGACAGCCTCCAATCAGCCCCAGCATTTT	CASSYYSTASNQPQHF
TRBV7-3	-	-	TRBJ2-5	TGTGCCAGCAGCTTAACCAGGGAAGAGACCCAGTACTTC	CASSLTREETQYF
TRBV5-1	-	-	TRBJ1-6	TGCGCCAGCAGCCCGGGGGAGAGTCTAAATTCACCCCTCCACTTT	CASSPGESLNSPLHF
TRBV7-9	few	TRBD1	TRBJ2-1	TGTGCCAGCAGCTTAAGGGACAGGGAGTACAATGAGCAGTTCTTC	CASSLRDREYNEQFF
TRBV6-4	-	-	TRBJ1-1	TGTGCCAGCAGTCCTTCGGGTGGCACTGAAGCTTTCTTT	CASSPSGGTEAFF
TRBV12-3/TRBV12-4	-	-	TRBJ2-3	TGTGCCAGCAGTTCTTCTCTATCGGGTACGCAGTATTTT	CASSSSLSGTQYF